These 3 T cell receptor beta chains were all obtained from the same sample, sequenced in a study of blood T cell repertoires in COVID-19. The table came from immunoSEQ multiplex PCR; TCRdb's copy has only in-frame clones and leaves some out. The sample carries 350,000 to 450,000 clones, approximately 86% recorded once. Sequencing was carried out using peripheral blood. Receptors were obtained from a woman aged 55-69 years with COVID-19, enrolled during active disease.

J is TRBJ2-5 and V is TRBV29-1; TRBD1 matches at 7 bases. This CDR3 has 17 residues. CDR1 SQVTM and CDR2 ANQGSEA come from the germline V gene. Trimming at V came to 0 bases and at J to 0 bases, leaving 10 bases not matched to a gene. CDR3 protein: CSVEDVRQGTYQETQYF. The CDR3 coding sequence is TGCAGCGTTGAAGATGTAAGACAGGGAACTTACCAAGAGACCCAGTACTTC.

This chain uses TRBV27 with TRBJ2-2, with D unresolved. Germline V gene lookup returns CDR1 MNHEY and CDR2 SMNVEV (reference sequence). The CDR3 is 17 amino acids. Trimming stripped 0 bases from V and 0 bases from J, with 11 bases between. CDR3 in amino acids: CASSLSAWAANTGELFF. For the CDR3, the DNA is TGTGCCAGCAGTTTATCCGCCTGGGCTGCGAACACCGGGGAGCTGTTTTTT.

CDR3 in amino acids: CASSVFSTNQPQHF. The CDR3 bases are TGTGCCAGCAGTGTATTTTCGACTAATCAGCCCCAGCATTTT. The chain uses TRBV2 and TRBJ1-5; D gene unclear. The CDR3 has 14 amino acids. Trimming took 4 bases from V and 4 from J, leaving 11 bases between them. The germline V gene has CDR1 SNHLY and CDR2 FYNNEI.